The clone carrying this T cell receptor beta chain has a count of ten or more. What it binds is not known. Specified time point: newly diagnosed GD, antithyroid drugs for less than 3 months. From RNA extracted from PBMCs, the TCR library was made. Construction of TCR beta libraries relied on iRepertoire HTBI primers and on Arm-PCR targeting CDR3 regions. TCRdb called the multiplex PCR reads again in MiXCR, with one record for every CDR3 protein. Of 400,000 to 650,000 distinct CDR3 sequences detected, about 16% appear once; the ten largest clones hold around 25%. Trimming left V 5 bases short and J 1 base short, with 11 bases between. The length of the CDR3 is 14 residues. Germline V gene sequence: CDR1 KGHSH, CDR2 LQKENI. The sample comes from a study of regulatory T cells in long-lasting Graves disease. Study-level findings and limits: With persistent disease, TRBV28, TRBJ1-2 and TRBJ2-5 were the favored segments.

The same data also contributed to another study, on T cells in Graves' hyperthyroidism and ophthalmopathy. Turning to that study: Newly diagnosed hyperthyroidism, duration under 2 months, in patients aged 18 to 65. Together with thyroid ultrasound, orbital computed tomography, serum thyroxine and TRAb, clinical symptoms were used for diagnoses. Using the HTBI primer set, a first-round RT-PCR was run on the TCR CDR3.

The input for sequencing was peripheral blood mononuclear cells (PBMCs), taken at new diagnosis, from a patient treated with antithyroid drugs. V is TRBV18 and J is TRBJ2-5, with D maybe TRBD1 (5 bases). The sequence was collected from a woman between 40 and 65 years old with Graves disease. For the CDR3, the DNA is TGTGCCAGCTCAAGGCAGGGCGGCCAAGAGACCCAGTACTTC. This encodes CASSRQGGQETQYF. Complete variable domain (other parts from reference TRBV18 and TRBJ2-5): NAGVMQNPRHLVRRRGQEARLRCSPMKGHSHVYWYRQLPEEGLKFMVYLQKENIIDESGMPKERFSAEFPKEGPSILRIQQVVRGDSAAYFCASSRQGGQETQYFGPGTRLLVL.